A few counts support the clone carrying this TCR beta chain. The sequenced target, TCR beta, came from blood CD8+ and CD4+ T cells. This sample is part of a study of CD8 T cells in Susac syndrome. The RNA input was about 0.5 to 1 ug, and it was reverse transcribed with random hexamers. TCR beta CDR3 was amplified by immunoSEQ multiplex PCR. This amplification extended across 54 Vbeta and 13 Jbeta segments. A single record per CDR3 protein comes from TCRdb applying MiXCR to the immunoSEQ multiplex PCR reads. This table has 160,000 or so distinct CDR3 sequences, about 92% appearing once. Trimming removed 1 base from V and 2 bases from J, with 18 bases in between. The CDR3 is made up of 17 amino acids. In germline, CDR1 is SGHDN, CDR2 FVKESK.

The sequencing sample was made of CD4+ T cells from PBMCs. The genes are TRBV14 and TRBJ2-7; possible D gene TRBD1, 5 bases. This clonotype was sampled from a human donor in good health. The CDR3 loop reads CASSQARWGRVPYEQYF. The CDR3 bases are TGTGCCAGCAGCCAAGCCCGATGGGGCAGGGTCCCCTACGAGCAGTACTTC.